These 2 T cell receptor beta chains share one sample of origin, sequenced in a study of regulatory T cells in long-lasting Graves disease. Both iRepertoire HTBI primers and Arm-PCR of CDR3 regions were used to build the TCR beta libraries. TCRdb re-derived calls from the multiplex PCR reads in MiXCR, one entry per CDR3 protein. This sample has 650,000 to 850,000 distinct CDR3 sequences; about 30% occur once, and the top ten carry 40% to 50%. Noted time point: persistent/refractory GD, antithyroid drugs over 5 years with positive TRAb. RNA isolated from PBMCs was used to make the TCR library. The sample in question was peripheral blood mononuclear cells (PBMCs), obtained when the disease was refractory, from a patient treated with antithyroid drugs. Receptors were obtained from a female donor with Graves disease.

This clonotype was observed many times. The chain is built from TRBV2 and TRBJ1-5; 10 nucleotides match TRBD1. Per germline, CDR1 SNHLY and CDR2 FYNNEI. CDR3 size: 16 residues. With V trimmed by 6 bases and J by 0 bases, 5 bases remained unmatched. The CDR3 here is CASRATGGLSNQPQHF. The CDR3 region has the DNA TGTGCCAGCAGAGCGACAGGGGGCCTTAGCAATCAGCCCCAGCATTTT.

This sequence joins TRBV28 and TRBJ1-3; D is unclear. V lost 7 bases and J lost 0, with 13 bases in between. This CDR3 contains 15 residues. Germline V gene data show CDR1 as MDHEN and CDR2 as SYDVKM. The CDR3 here is CASTPRDLSGNTIYF. The CDR3 nucleotides read TGTGCCAGCACCCCCCGGGATCTCTCTGGAAACACCATATATTTT.